This T cell receptor (beta chain) derives from a study of graft-versus-host responses after intestinal transplantation. In the study overall: Transplants were multivisceral, liver-intestinal, or isolated intestinal. The recipients all started with anti-thymocyte globulin induction and then took tacrolimus and steroids for around three years.

Of note for this clone: Its target is not known.

Profiling relied on immunoSEQ multiplex PCR, and the TCRdb table lists in-frame clones only, not all of them. In the table there are more than 65,000 clones, 90% to 95% of which are singletons. Study results and caveats: Allografts of one patient group, those with graft-donor T cell macrochimerism, had high graft-versus-host to host-versus-graft clonal ratios. Investigators detected GvH clones in recipient marrow, with some emerging earlier in ileum or blood.

The sample was unstimulated CD8+ T cells sorted from spleen or lymph node cells, taken before intestinal transplant. The sequence was obtained from a human donor who received an intestinal transplant.

CDR3 nucleotide sequence: TGTGCCAGCTCACCACCCCAGGGAACACACGAGCAGTACTTC. Translated, it gives CASSPPQGTHEQYF. This rearrangement joins TRBV18 to TRBJ2-5; D possibly corresponds to TRBD1 (5 bases). The J call may be faulty, since TRBJ2-7 better matches the DNA end. The CDR3 has 14 residues. Germline-derived CDR1 and CDR2 are KGHSH and LQKENI.